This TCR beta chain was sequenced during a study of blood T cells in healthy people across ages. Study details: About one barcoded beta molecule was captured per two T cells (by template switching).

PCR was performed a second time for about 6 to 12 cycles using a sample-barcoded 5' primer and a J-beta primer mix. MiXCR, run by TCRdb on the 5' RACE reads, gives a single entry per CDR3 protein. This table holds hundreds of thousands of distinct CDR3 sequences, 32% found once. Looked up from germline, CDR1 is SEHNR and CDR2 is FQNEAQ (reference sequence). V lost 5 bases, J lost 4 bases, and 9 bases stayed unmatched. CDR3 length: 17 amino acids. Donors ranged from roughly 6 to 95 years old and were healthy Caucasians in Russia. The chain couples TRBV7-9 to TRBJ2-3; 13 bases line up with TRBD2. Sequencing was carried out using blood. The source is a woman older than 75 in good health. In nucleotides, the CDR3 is TGTGCCAGCAGCCCCCCGGGACTAGCGGGGAGGCCAGATACGCAGTATTTT. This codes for CASSPPGLAGRPDTQYF.